This T cell receptor beta chain was profiled in a study of shared clonotypes between healthy human individuals. Study details: Each donor's CD8 memory used one plate, CD8 naive two, each CD4 subset three.

On this clone: Its specificity is not known.

Study findings and constraints: Shared clonotypes: 4.5% to 5% naive CD4, about 3.3% naive CD8, about 2.5% memory CD4, 0.4% memory CD8.

The study ran the assay at deep level. Clones were read by immunoSEQ multiplex PCR, and TCRdb kept only the in-frame ones, dropping some. Among approximately 1,000,000 clones listed, 78% were seen once. This CDR3 spans 15 amino acids. V shed 3 bases and J shed 1 base, with 10 bases lying between them. Looked up from germline, CDR1 is MDHEN and CDR2 is SYDVKM. Source material: memory CD4+ T cells from PBMCs. The subset is: CD45RA-negative fraction. The receptor's source is a man aged 18-30 years in good health. Some clones in this sample may be carry-over from other donors' samples. This chain uses TRBV28 with TRBJ1-5, with D perhaps TRBD1 (6 bases). CDR3 amino acids: CASSFGGESNQPQHF. The CDR3 DNA follows: TGTGCCAGCAGTTTCGGGGGCGAGAGCAATCAGCCCCAGCATTTT.